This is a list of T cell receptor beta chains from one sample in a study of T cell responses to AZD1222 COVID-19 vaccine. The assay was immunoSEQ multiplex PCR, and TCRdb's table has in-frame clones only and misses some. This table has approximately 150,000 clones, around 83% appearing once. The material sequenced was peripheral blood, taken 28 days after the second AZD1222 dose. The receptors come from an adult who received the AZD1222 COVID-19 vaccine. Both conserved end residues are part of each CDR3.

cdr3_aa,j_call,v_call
CSASRKGEQFF,TRBJ2-1,TRBV20-1
CASSQVGGDTEAFF,TRBJ1-1,TRBV3-1/TRBV3-2
CASSPESSGNTIYF,TRBJ1-3,TRBV18
CASSELETQYF,TRBJ2-5,TRBV2
CASTTGDQPQHF,TRBJ1-5,TRBV27
CASSIQDPGELFF,TRBJ2-2,TRBV7-9
CAISESTLAAPGNEQFF,TRBJ2-1,TRBV10-3
CASRLSDSLYGYTF,TRBJ1-2,TRBV27
CASSPIGSYGYTF,TRBJ1-2,TRBV5-6
CASSPPKGGGSSSYNEQFF,TRBJ2-1,TRBV3-1/TRBV3-2
CASSTKIDQGNNQPQHF,TRBJ1-5,TRBV4-2
CASSRGRYEQYF,TRBJ2-7,TRBV7-9
CASSYNQETQYF,TRBJ2-5,TRBV5-1
CASRIQGEELFF,TRBJ1-4,TRBV19
CASSSRLAGFQETQYF,TRBJ2-5,TRBV5-1
CATSPPLGLQYF,TRBJ2-7,TRBV15
CSAREDEQFF,TRBJ2-1,TRBV20-1
CASSLGGGEQFF,TRBJ2-1,TRBV27
CASSLGPPSSYEQYF,TRBJ2-7,TRBV7-2
CASSIHRGGEKLFF,TRBJ1-4,TRBV27
CASSFRDFEKLFF,TRBJ1-4,TRBV12-3/TRBV12-4
CASKGLARFGTDTQYF,TRBJ2-3,TRBV7-2
CASSWGLAGANGELFF,TRBJ2-2,TRBV7-9
CASSLGAASSYEQYF,TRBJ2-7,TRBV11-3
CASSSRTGVETQYF,TRBJ2-5,TRBV5-1
CASSQEVGQGGQPQHF,TRBJ1-5,TRBV4-2
CASSSVVEGRAGETQYF,TRBJ2-5,TRBV27
CASKTGTPYGAYTF,TRBJ1-2,TRBV19
CASSLQGEESPLHF,TRBJ1-6,TRBV5-1
CASRNTGEGLHEQYF,TRBJ2-7,TRBV6-5
CSASNRQGNEKLFF,TRBJ1-4,TRBV20-1
CAWSVAGTRMNYGYTF,TRBJ1-2,TRBV30
CASTGRLNTEAFF,TRBJ1-1,TRBV25-1
CASRTTATISYNEQFF,TRBJ2-1,TRBV19
CASSLALWEKLFF,TRBJ1-4,TRBV19